These 3 T cell receptor beta chains share one sample of origin, sequenced in a study of blood T cell repertoires in COVID-19. Some clones are missing from TCRdb's copy, which holds only in-frame ones; the method was immunoSEQ multiplex PCR. The sample has about 200,000 clones, 80% to 90% seen once; the top ten hold about 0.72%. The sequenced material came from peripheral blood. These receptors were taken from a woman between 65 and 79 years old with acute or convalescent COVID-19.

This clone was seen once. The rearrangement uses TRBV7-3 and TRBJ1-5; a possible D gene is TRBD1 (5 bases). V lost 1 base to trimming and J lost 9 bases, with 10 bases between them. Per the germline V gene, CDR1 is SGHTA and CDR2 is FQGTGA. This CDR3 is built from 13 residues. CDR3 sequence: CASSLSRDRPQHF. The DNA of the CDR3 is TGTGCCAGCAGCTTAAGCAGGGATCGGCCCCAGCATTTT.

The rearrangement uses TRBV19 and TRBJ1-1; TRBD1 is a possible D gene (5 bases). This CDR3 region has 13 residues. V was trimmed by 5 bases and J by 7 bases, leaving 14 bases between them. Germline V gives CDR1 LNHDA, CDR2 SQIVND (reference sequence). The DNA for the CDR3 is TGTGCCAGTAGTCCACCCCGACAGATTGAAGCTTTCTTT. Amino acid sequence: CASSPPRQIEAFF.

This clone has just a few counts. The gene calls are TRBV4-1 and TRBJ1-6; D possibly corresponds to TRBD1 (5 bases). Per germline, CDR1 MGHRA and CDR2 YSYEKL. This CDR3 comprises 14 residues. V lost 0 bases, J lost 9 bases, and 9 bases lay in between. DNA of the CDR3: TGCGCCAGCAGCCAAGAAGGGGTGAGTTCACCCCTCCACTTT. This gives the protein CASSQEGVSSPLHF.